One and the same sample provided the 20 T cell receptor beta chains below, sequenced in a study of T cells in women clearing cervical HPV infection. The protocol was immunoSEQ multiplex PCR, while the TCRdb copy is restricted to in-frame clones and leaves out a portion. The sample has about 46,000 clones; the top ten hold less than 40%. What was sequenced was blood buffy coat. Receptors originate from a woman aged 18 to 75 with a cervical HPV16 infection that either progressed to CIN3+ or cleared (not recorded which).

As regards this clone: The CDR3 goes on 3 residues after the read ends, and that part is filled in from the germline J gene. The chain links TRBV7-2 to TRBJ1-5, with TRBD1 as a possible D gene (6 bases). Germline V gives CDR1 SGHTA, CDR2 FQGNSA. Deletions cut 1 base from V and 7 bases from J, with 8 bases between. This CDR3 comprises 13 residues. CDR3 region: CASSLGQEQPQHF. Partial CDR3 DNA: TGTGCCAGCAGCTTAGGACAGGAACAGCCC. Based on the CDR3 plus reference TRBV7-2 and TRBJ1-5, the full variable domain is GAGVSQSPSNKVTEKGKDVELRCDPISGHTALYWYRQSLGQGLEFLIYFQGNSAPDKSGLPSDRFSAERTGGSVSTLTIQRTQQEDSAVYLCASSLGQEQPQHFGDGTRLSIL.

Worth noting for this clone: The CDR3 goes on 3 residues after the read ends, and that part is filled in from the germline J gene. The chain joins TRBV20-1 to TRBJ2-1; a possible D gene is TRBD2 (5 bases). The germline CDR1 and CDR2 sequences are DFQATT and SNEGSKA (reference sequence). Trimming left V 1 base short and J 2 bases short, with 12 bases between. CDR3 size: 15 residues. This CDR3 reads CSARGSEIPYNEQFF. The part of the CDR3 DNA that was read is TGCAGTGCTAGAGGTAGCGAGATCCCCTACAATGAG.

On this clone: Read data end 3 residues before the CDR3 end; the end is taken from the germline J gene. This sequence joins TRBV7-9 and TRBJ1-4; D is ambiguous. The germline gives CDR1 SEHNR, CDR2 FQNEAQ (reference sequence). This CDR3 has 15 residues. V lost 6 bases, J lost 4 bases, and 15 bases lay in between. CDR3 region: CASSDFSPINEKLFF. The sequenced part of the CDR3 DNA is TGTGCCAGCAGTGATTTTAGTCCTATTAATGAAAAA.

With respect to this clone: The CDR3 end is not reached by the read, which stops 3 residues before it; the germline J gene fills it in. The chain joins TRBV20-1 to TRBJ2-7; D might be TRBD1 (5 bases). The germline V gene has CDR1 DFQATT and CDR2 SNEGSKA (reference sequence). The V and J ends lost 6 bases and 2 bases respectively, with 17 bases between them. CDR3 length equals 14 residues. The CDR3 region is CSAPQALDTYEQYF. Partial CDR3 DNA: TGCAGTGCCCCACAGGCCCTTGACACCTACGAG.

About this clone: The CDR3 goes on 3 residues after the read ends, and that part is filled in from the germline J gene. V is TRBV7-8 and J is TRBJ2-7; D is possibly TRBD1 (6 bases). Between the trimmed V and J ends, which lost 3 bases and 0 bases, there was a span of 9 bases. The CDR3 sequence is 14 residues long. Germline lookup yields CDR1 SGHVS and CDR2 FQNEAQ. The DNA read from the CDR3 is TGTGCCAGCAGCTTTCGGGACAACTCCTACGAG. Encoded protein: CASSFRDNSYE. The CDR3 in full is CASSFRDNSYEQYF. Complete variable domain (other parts from reference TRBV7-8 and TRBJ2-7): GAGVSQSPRYKVAKRGQDVALRCDPISGHVSLFWYQQALGQGPEFLTYFQNEAQLDKSGLPSDRFFAERPEGSVSTLKIQRTQQEDSAVYLCASSFRDNSYEQYFGPGTRLTVT.

As for this clone: The read ends 3 residues before the CDR3 terminus; that terminus is restored from the germline J gene. The chain uses TRBV19 and TRBJ2-7, with TRBD2 matching 9 bases. With V trimmed by 5 bases and J by 4 bases, 9 bases remained unmatched. In germline, CDR1 is LNHDA, CDR2 SQIVND (reference sequence). The CDR3 extends over 15 amino acids. The CDR3 sequence: CASSSSGDPRYEQYF. The part of the CDR3 DNA that was read is TGTGCCAGTAGTTCTAGCGGGGACCCCAGGTACGAG.

Worth noting for this clone: The observed sequence ends 3 residues before the CDR3 terminus, with the missing tail filled in from the germline J gene. The V and J genes are TRBV19 and TRBJ2-1, with TRBD1 as a possible D gene (6 bases). Per the germline V gene, CDR1 is LNHDA and CDR2 is SQIVND (reference sequence). Between the trimmed V and J ends, which lost 10 bases and 0 bases, there was a span of 13 bases. The CDR3 is made up of 14 amino acids. The sequenced CDR3 bases are TGTGCCAACGAGGACAGCGACTCCTACAATGAG. It specifies CANEDSDSYNE. In full, the CDR3 reads CANEDSDSYNEQFF.

Comment on this clone: The read ends 3 residues shy of where the CDR3 ends; the end is completed using the germline J gene. V and J are TRBV2 and TRBJ2-6; 7 nucleotides match TRBD1. Per the germline V gene, CDR1 is SNHLY and CDR2 is FYNNEI. This CDR3 has 15 residues. Germline trimming cut 6 bases from V and 2 bases from J; bases unmatched to any gene: 4. The CDR3 is CASRVDRAGANVLTF. The part of the CDR3 DNA that was read is TGTGCCAGCAGGGTCGACAGGGCTGGGGCCAACGTC.

Concerning this clone: The read is 3 residues too short to cover the CDR3 end, so that end is filled in from the germline J gene. This sequence joins TRBV18 and TRBJ1-2; D gene uncertain. The germline V gene has CDR1 KGHSH and CDR2 LQKENI. The CDR3 sequence is 16 residues long. The part of the CDR3 DNA that was read is TGTGCCAGCTCACCACCCATAACTAGCGGTGACTACGAC. It is translated as CASSPPITSGDYD. The whole CDR3 protein reads CASSPPITSGDYDYTF. Looking up the rest from reference TRBV18 and TRBJ1-2 gives the full variable domain: NAGVMQNPRHLVRRRGQEARLRCSPMKGHSHVYWYRQLPEEGLKFMVYLQKENIIDESGMPKERFSAEFPKEGPSILRIQQVVRGDSAAYFCASSPPITSGDYDYTFGSGTRLTVV.

Comment on this clone: The CDR3 end falls 3 residues outside the read, so it is completed with the germline J gene. The rearrangement uses TRBV7-2 and TRBJ1-6, with D uncertain. The CDR3 covers 14 residues. Germline CDR1 reads SGHTA; CDR2 reads FQGNSA. V was trimmed by 3 bases and J by 9 bases, leaving 12 bases between them. The CDR3 sequence: CASSFGSPSSPLHF. CDR3 bases read: TGTGCCAGCAGCTTCGGGTCTCCTAGTTCACCC.

The CDR3 bases that were read are TGTGCCAGTAGTTTTTCGACTCCCAGCACAGATACG. Translating it yields CASSFSTPSTDT. The complete CDR3 reads CASSFSTPSTDTQYF. The genes are TRBV19 and TRBJ2-3, with unresolved D. The read halts 3 residues ahead of the CDR3 end, with the missing end drawn from the germline J gene. The germline V gene encodes CDR1 LNHDA and CDR2 SQIVND (reference sequence). This CDR3 region has 15 residues. Trimming cost V 5 bases and J 0 bases, with 12 bases left between them.

CDR3 residues: CASRGRGLISPLFF. The covered CDR3 bases are TGTGCCAGTAGGGGAAGGGGTCTAATTTCACCG. The chain employs TRBV19 and TRBJ2-2; D is perhaps TRBD1 (5 bases). The read stops 3 residues short of the end of the CDR3; the missing end is completed from the germline J gene. CDR1 is LNHDA, CDR2 SQIVND, per germline (reference sequence). The CDR3 consists of 14 residues.

CDR3 bases read: TGTGCCAGCAGCTTGGGCGACCGA. Translation gives CASSLGDR. The CDR3 reads in full as CASSLGDRAFF. V is TRBV7-9 and J is TRBJ1-1; D is unclear. From the germline J gene comes the end of the CDR3, since the read stops 3 residues before it. The CDR3 loop spans 11 amino acids. Germline CDR1 reads SEHNR; CDR2 reads FQNEAQ (reference sequence).

Comment on this clone: The read finishes 3 residues shy of the CDR3 end, and the germline J gene is used to complete it. V and J are TRBV2 and TRBJ2-2; a possible D gene is TRBD1 (6 bases). The CDR3 extends over 15 amino acids. Trimming took 8 bases from V and 0 from J, leaving 13 bases between them. CDR1 and CDR2 from the germline V gene are SNHLY and FYNNEI. The sequenced part of the CDR3 DNA is TGTGCCAGCCTCCGGGACATCTCGAACACCGGGGAG. Translated, it gives CASLRDISNTGE. The whole CDR3 sequence is CASLRDISNTGELFF.

In the case of this clone: The CDR3 end falls 3 residues outside the read, so it is completed with the germline J gene. The chain uses TRBV7-6 and TRBJ2-7; D perhaps matches TRBD1 (6 bases). The ends were cut back, 2 bases at V and 5 bases at J, with 19 bases in the middle. Germline V gene sequence: CDR1 SGHVS, CDR2 FNYEAQ. The CDR3 is 16 residues long. CDR3 region: CASSLNPPAGVNEQYF. The covered CDR3 bases are TGTGCCAGCAGCTTAAATCCCCCGGCAGGGGTCAACGAG.

Notes on this clone: With the read ending 3 residues before the CDR3 end, the germline J gene is used to fill in that end. The chain combines TRBV30 with TRBJ2-3, with D perhaps TRBD2 (5 bases). Germline lookup yields CDR1 GTSNPN and CDR2 SVGIG (reference sequence). V gave up 5 bases and J gave up 5 bases, with 20 bases separating them. The CDR3 spans 15 residues. CDR3 in amino acids: CAWGWSNYRGDTQYF. The sequenced part of the CDR3 DNA is TGTGCCTGGGGCTGGTCCAATTACCGGGGAGATACG.

Comment on this clone: The read gets to within 3 residues of the CDR3 end, and the germline J gene fills in the rest. This chain links TRBV3-1 (or the pseudogene TRBV3-2) with TRBJ2-3; 9 bases are shared with TRBD2. Germline V CDR1 and CDR2: LGHDT, YNNKEL (reference sequence). This CDR3 contains 17 residues. Losses at the gene ends were 2 bases for V and 2 bases for J; bases not matched to a gene: 8. The CDR3 bases that were read are TGTGCCAGCAGCCAACTATGGACTAGCGAGATCACAGATACG. Its translation: CASSQLWTSEITDT. The entire CDR3 sequence reads CASSQLWTSEITDTQYF.

Remarks on this clone: The DNA ends 3 residues before the CDR3 does, and the rest of the CDR3 is filled in from the germline J gene. This chain connects TRBV6-1 to TRBJ2-5; maybe TRBD2 (7 bases). CDR1 MNHNS and CDR2 SASEGT come from the germline V gene. Deletions cut 3 bases from V and 1 base from J, with 15 bases between. The CDR3 runs to 16 residues. CDR3 amino acids: CASSDRKGGSQETQYF. The covered CDR3 bases are TGTGCCAGCAGTGATCGTAAGGGGGGGAGCCAAGAGACC.

Worth noting for this clone: Coverage ceases 3 residues before the CDR3 finishes, and the germline J gene fills in the end. The chain employs TRBV30 and TRBJ2-7, with D unclear. V lost 5 bases to trimming and J lost 0 bases, with 17 bases between them. The CDR3 is 15 residues long. Germline V gene lookup returns CDR1 GTSNPN and CDR2 SVGIG (reference sequence). The CDR3 sequence: CAWAPGFSSSYEQYF. The part of the CDR3 DNA that was read is TGTGCCTGGGCCCCAGGTTTCTCGAGCTCCTACGAG.

To note about this clone: Coverage ceases 3 residues before the CDR3 finishes, and the germline J gene fills in the end. This chain links TRBV7-2 with TRBJ1-6; 9 nucleotides line up with TRBD1. The CDR3 contains 14 residues. Germline V gene data show CDR1 as SGHTA and CDR2 as FQGNSA. V lost 6 bases and J lost 9; bases outside the gene matches: 6. The CDR3 is CASRPGQGISPLHF. The DNA read from the CDR3 is TGTGCCAGCAGACCCGGACAGGGGATTTCACCC. The complete variable domain, with remaining parts taken from reference TRBV7-2 and TRBJ1-6, reads GAGVSQSPSNKVTEKGKDVELRCDPISGHTALYWYRQSLGQGLEFLIYFQGNSAPDKSGLPSDRFSAERTGGSVSTLTIQRTQQEDSAVYLCASRPGQGISPLHFGNGTRLTVT.